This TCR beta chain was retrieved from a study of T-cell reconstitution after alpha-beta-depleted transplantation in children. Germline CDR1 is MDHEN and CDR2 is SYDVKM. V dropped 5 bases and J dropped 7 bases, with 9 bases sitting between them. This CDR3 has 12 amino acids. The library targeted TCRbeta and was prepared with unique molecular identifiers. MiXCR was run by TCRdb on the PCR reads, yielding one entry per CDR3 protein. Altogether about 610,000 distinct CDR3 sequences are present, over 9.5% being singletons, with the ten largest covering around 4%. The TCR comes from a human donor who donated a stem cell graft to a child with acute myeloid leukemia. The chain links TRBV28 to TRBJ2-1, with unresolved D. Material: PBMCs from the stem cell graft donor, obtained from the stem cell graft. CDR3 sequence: CASSNRVNEQFF. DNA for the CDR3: TGTGCCAGCAGTAACCGGGTTAATGAGCAGTTCTTC.